This T cell receptor (beta chain) was sequenced during a study of blood T cells in healthy people across ages. Study information: Roughly one uniquely barcoded beta molecule per two T cells was captured.

With V trimmed by 0 bases and J by 5 bases, 8 bases remained unmatched. In germline, CDR1 is DFQATT, CDR2 SNEGSKA (reference sequence). This CDR3 is 15 amino acids long. Study results and limitations: Aged donors had fewer naive CD4+ cells and lower diversity than long-lived donors.

This clonotype showed up just a few times. The antigen is unknown. For the second PCR, which ran for roughly 6 to 12 cycles, a sample-barcoded 5' primer and a J-beta primer mix were used. MiXCR was run by TCRdb on the 5' RACE reads, yielding one entry per CDR3 protein. This sample has about 1.7 million distinct CDR3 sequences, with about 30% found just once. This receptor was obtained from a woman aged 25 to 39 in good health. The chain couples TRBV20-1 to TRBJ2-5, with 8 bases identical to TRBD2. The sequenced sample was blood. CDR3: CSAREPGGAWETQYF. The DNA for the CDR3 is TGCAGTGCTAGAGAACCCGGGGGGGCCTGGGAGACCCAGTACTTC.